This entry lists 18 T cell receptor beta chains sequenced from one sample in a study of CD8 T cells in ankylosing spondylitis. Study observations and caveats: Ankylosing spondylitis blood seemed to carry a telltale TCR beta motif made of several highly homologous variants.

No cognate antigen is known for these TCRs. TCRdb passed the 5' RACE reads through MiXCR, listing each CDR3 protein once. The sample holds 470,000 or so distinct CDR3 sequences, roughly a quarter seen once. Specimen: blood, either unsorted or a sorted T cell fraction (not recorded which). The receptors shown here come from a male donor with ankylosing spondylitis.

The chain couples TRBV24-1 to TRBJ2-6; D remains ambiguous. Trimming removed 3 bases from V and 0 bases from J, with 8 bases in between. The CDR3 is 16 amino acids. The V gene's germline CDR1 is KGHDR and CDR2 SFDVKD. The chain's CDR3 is CATSDPYISGANVLTF. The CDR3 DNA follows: TGTGCCACCAGTGATCCGTATATCTCTGGGGCCAACGTCCTGACTTTC.

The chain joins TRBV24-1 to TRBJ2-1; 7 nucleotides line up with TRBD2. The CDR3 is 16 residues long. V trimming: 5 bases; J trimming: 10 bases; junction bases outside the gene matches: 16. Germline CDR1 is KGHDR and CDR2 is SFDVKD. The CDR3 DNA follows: TGTGCCACCAGTGCCGCTCCTTCGGGACTACTTTCGGAGCAGTTCTTC. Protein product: CATSAAPSGLLSEQFF.

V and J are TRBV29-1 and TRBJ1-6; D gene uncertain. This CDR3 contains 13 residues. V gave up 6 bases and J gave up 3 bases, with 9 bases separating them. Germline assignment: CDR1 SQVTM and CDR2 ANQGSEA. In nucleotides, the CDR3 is TGCAGCGTAGGACCGGACTATAATTCACCCCTCCACTTT. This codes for CSVGPDYNSPLHF. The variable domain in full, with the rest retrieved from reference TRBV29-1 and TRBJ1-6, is SAVISQKPSRDICQRGTSLTIQCQVDSQVTMMFWYRQQPGQSLTLIATANQGSEATYESGFVIDKFPISRPNLTFSTLTVSNMSPEDSSIYLCSVGPDYNSPLHFGNGTRLTVT.

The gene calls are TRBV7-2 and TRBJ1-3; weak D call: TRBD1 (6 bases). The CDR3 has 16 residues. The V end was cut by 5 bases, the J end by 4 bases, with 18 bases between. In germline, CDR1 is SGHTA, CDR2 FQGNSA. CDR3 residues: CASSQGPGQWGNTIYF. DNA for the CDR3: TGTGCCAGCAGCCAGGGCCCCGGACAGTGGGGAAACACCATATATTTT.

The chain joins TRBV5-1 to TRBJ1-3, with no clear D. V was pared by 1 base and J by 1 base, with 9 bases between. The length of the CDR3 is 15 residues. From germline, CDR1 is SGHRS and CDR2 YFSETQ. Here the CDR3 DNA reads TGCGCCAGCAGCTTGCCGAGTGGGTCTGGAAACACCATATATTTT. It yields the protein CASSLPSGSGNTIYF.

The CDR3: CASIARGFGTEAFF. The CDR3 nucleotides read TGTGCCAGCATTGCCCGGGGTTTTGGTACTGAAGCTTTCTTT. V usage is TRBV2 and J usage is TRBJ1-1; D ambiguous. Trimming pared 7 bases from V and 5 bases from J, leaving 17 bases between. The V gene's germline CDR1 is SNHLY and CDR2 FYNNEI. CDR3 size: 14 residues.

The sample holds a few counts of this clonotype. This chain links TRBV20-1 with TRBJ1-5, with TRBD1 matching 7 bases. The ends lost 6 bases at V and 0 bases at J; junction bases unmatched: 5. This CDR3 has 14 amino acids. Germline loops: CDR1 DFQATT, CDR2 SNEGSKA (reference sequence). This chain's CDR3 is CSASGTASNQPQHF. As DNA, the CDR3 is TGCAGTGCGAGTGGGACAGCTAGCAATCAGCCCCAGCATTTT.

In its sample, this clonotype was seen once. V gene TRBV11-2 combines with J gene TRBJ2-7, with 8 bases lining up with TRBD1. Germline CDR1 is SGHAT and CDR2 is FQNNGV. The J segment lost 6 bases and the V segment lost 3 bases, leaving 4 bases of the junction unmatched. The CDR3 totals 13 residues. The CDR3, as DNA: TGTGCCAGCAGCTTCGACAGGGGTGGCGAGCAGTACGTC. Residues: CASSFDRGGEQYV.

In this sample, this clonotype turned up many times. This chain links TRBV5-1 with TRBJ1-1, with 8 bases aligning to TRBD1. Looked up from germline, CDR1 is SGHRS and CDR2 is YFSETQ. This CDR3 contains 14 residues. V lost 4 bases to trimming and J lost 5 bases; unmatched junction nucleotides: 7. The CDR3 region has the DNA TGCGCCAGCAGCCTGGACAGGGTAGGGACTGAAGCTTTCTTT. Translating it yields CASSLDRVGTEAFF.

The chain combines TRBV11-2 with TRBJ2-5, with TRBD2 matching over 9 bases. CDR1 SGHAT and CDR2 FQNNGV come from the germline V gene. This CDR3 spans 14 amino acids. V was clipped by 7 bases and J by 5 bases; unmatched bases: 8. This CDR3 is CASTLFGLAETQYF. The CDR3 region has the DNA TGTGCCAGCACCCTGTTTGGACTAGCGGAGACCCAGTACTTC.

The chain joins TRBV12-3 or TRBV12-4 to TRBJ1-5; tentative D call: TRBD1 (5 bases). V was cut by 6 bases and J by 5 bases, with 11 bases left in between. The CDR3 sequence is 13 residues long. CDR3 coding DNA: TGTGCCAGCAGCCGAGGGGCTTATCAGCCCCAGCATTTT. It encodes CASSRGAYQPQHF.

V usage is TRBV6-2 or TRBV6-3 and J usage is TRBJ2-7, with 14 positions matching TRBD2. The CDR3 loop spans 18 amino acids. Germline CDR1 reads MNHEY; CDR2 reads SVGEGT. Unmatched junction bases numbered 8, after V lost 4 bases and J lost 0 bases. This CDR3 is CASSSRPGTSGSSYEQYV. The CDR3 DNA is TGTGCCAGCAGTTCCCGCCCCGGGACTAGCGGGAGCTCCTACGAGCAGTACGTC.

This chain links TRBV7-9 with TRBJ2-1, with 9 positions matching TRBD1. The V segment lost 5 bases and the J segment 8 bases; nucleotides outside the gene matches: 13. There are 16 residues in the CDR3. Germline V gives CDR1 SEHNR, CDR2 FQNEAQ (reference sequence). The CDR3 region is CASSTRTGEHIDEQFF. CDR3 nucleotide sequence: TGTGCCAGCAGCACCCGGACAGGGGAACACATTGATGAGCAGTTCTTC.

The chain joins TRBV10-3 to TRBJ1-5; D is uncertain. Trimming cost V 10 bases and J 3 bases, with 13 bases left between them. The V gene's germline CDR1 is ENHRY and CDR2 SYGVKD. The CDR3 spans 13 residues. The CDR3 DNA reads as TGTGCCACCGGAGAACTCCCCAATCAGCCCCAGCATTTT. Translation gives CATGELPNQPQHF.

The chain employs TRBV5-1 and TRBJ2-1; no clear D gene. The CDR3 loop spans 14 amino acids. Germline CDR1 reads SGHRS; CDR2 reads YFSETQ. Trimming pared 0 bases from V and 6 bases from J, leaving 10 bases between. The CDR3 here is CASSLAQALNEQFF. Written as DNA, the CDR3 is TGCGCCAGCAGCTTGGCCCAGGCACTCAATGAGCAGTTCTTC. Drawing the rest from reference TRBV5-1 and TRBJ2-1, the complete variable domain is KAGVTQTPRYLIKTRGQQVTLSCSPISGHRSVSWYQQTPGQGLQFLFEYFSETQRNKGNFPGRFSGRQFSNSRSEMNVSTLELGDSALYLCASSLAQALNEQFFGPGTRLTVL.

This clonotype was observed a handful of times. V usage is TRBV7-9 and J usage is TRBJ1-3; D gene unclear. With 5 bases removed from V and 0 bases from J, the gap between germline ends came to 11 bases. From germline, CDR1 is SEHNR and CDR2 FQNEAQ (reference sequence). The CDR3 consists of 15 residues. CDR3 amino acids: CASSPGTLSGNTIYF. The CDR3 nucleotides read TGTGCCAGCAGCCCAGGTACACTCTCTGGAAACACCATATATTTT.

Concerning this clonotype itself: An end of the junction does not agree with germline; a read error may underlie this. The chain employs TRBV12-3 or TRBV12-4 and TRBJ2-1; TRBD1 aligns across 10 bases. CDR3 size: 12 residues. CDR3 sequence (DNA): TGTGCCAGCAGTTTCGGGACAGGGGTTCCCAACTTC. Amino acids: CASSFGTGVPNF.

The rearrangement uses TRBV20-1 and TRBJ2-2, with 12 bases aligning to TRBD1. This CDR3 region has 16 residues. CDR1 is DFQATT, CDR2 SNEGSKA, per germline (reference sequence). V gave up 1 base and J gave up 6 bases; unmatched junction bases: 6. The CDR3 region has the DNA TGCAGTGCTAGAGGTCCGGGACAGGGGGCAGCCGGGGAGCTGTTTTTT. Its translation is CSARGPGQGAAGELFF.